This is a list of T cell receptor beta chains from one sample in a study of shared clonotypes between healthy human individuals. This table comes from immunoSEQ multiplex PCR, and its TCRdb copy is limited to in-frame clones, with some not included. The data hold 850,000 to 1,200,000 clones, with under 80% observed a single time. Sequences were obtained from memory CD4+ T cells sorted from blood. These receptors originate from a man between 18 and 35 years old in good health. CDR3s include the opening cysteine and the closing phenylalanine or tryptophan. Each record gives: J gene, clone size, V gene, D gene, CDR3 DNA, CDR3 protein. The D gene is left open where the match is weak. A clone size is listed for some rows: how often the clone was seen (once, few, many), or a class if it is expanded.

J gene: TRBJ2-3; clone size: NA; V gene: TRBV19; D gene: TRBD2; CDR3 DNA: TGTGCCAGTAGGTTAGCGGGGGCTAGCACAGATACGCAGTATTTT; CDR3 protein: CASRLAGASTDTQYF
J gene: TRBJ1-4; clone size: NA; V gene: TRBV10-3; D gene: TRBD1; CDR3 DNA: TGTGCCATCGGGGACAGGGATTCTGAAAAACTGTTTTTT; CDR3 protein: CAIGDRDSEKLFF
J gene: TRBJ1-4; clone size: NA; V gene: TRBV5-1; D gene: TRBD1; CDR3 DNA: TGCGCCAGCAGCTTCTTGACAGGGGCTAATGAAAAACTGTTTTTT; CDR3 protein: CASSFLTGANEKLFF
J gene: TRBJ2-3; clone size: NA; V gene: TRBV4-1; D gene: TRBD2; CDR3 DNA: TGCGCCAGCAGCCAAGGCGAAAGCGGGAGTCGGTTGACAGATACGCAGTATTTT; CDR3 protein: CASSQGESGSRLTDTQYF
J gene: TRBJ2-7; clone size: NA; V gene: TRBV6-1; D gene: TRBD2; CDR3 DNA: TGTGCCAGCAGACTAGCGGGAACCTACGAGCAGTACTTC; CDR3 protein: CASRLAGTYEQYF
J gene: TRBJ1-3; clone size: once; V gene: TRBV19; D gene: NA; CDR3 DNA: TGTGCCAGTAGTTTCGGACAAGGAAACACCATATATTTT; CDR3 protein: CASSFGQGNTIYF
J gene: TRBJ2-5; clone size: NA; V gene: TRBV28; D gene: NA; CDR3 DNA: TGTGCCAGCATTGGGCCCGGCCCAAGGGGGACCCAGTACTTC; CDR3 protein: CASIGPGPRGTQYF
J gene: TRBJ1-4; clone size: NA; V gene: TRBV5-6; D gene: TRBD1; CDR3 DNA: TGTGCCAGCAGCCGGGGGACAGGGAACTTTAATGAAAAACTGTTTTTT; CDR3 protein: CASSRGTGNFNEKLFF
J gene: TRBJ2-5; clone size: NA; V gene: TRBV5-6; D gene: NA; CDR3 DNA: TGTGCCAGCAGCACCAATTGGCAACAAGAGACCCAGTACTTC; CDR3 protein: CASSTNWQQETQYF
J gene: TRBJ1-6; clone size: NA; V gene: TRBV27; D gene: NA; CDR3 DNA: TGTGCCAGCAGTTATGTGAGCCGGGGGCCTCCCCGTAATTCACCCCTCCACTTT; CDR3 protein: CASSYVSRGPPRNSPLHF
J gene: TRBJ1-2; clone size: NA; V gene: TRBV6-1; D gene: NA; CDR3 DNA: TGTGCCAGCAGTGAAAGTAAGGATGGCTACACCTTC; CDR3 protein: CASSESKDGYTF
J gene: TRBJ2-1; clone size: many; V gene: TRBV18; D gene: NA; CDR3 DNA: TGTGCCAGCTCACCATTTTCTAGGGTCAAGAACAATGAGCAGTTCTTC; CDR3 protein: CASSPFSRVKNNEQFF
J gene: TRBJ2-2; clone size: NA; V gene: TRBV18; D gene: TRBD2; CDR3 DNA: TGTGCCAGCTCACCGACTAGCGGGAGGGCCGCCTCCGGGGAGCTGTTTTTT; CDR3 protein: CASSPTSGRAASGELFF
J gene: TRBJ1-2; clone size: NA; V gene: TRBV18; D gene: TRBD1; CDR3 DNA: TGTGCCAGCTCACCGGACAGGAGGTTCGAAGGCTACACCTTC; CDR3 protein: CASSPDRRFEGYTF
J gene: TRBJ2-7; clone size: NA; V gene: TRBV14; D gene: TRBD1; CDR3 DNA: TGTGCCAGCAGCCGTGGACAGGGGCCCTACGAGCAGTACTTC; CDR3 protein: CASSRGQGPYEQYF
J gene: TRBJ1-5; clone size: once; V gene: TRBV11-1; D gene: NA; CDR3 DNA: TGTGCCAGCAGCTCTGGTCGTGGTCAGCCCCAGCATTTT; CDR3 protein: CASSSGRGQPQHF
J gene: TRBJ1-1; clone size: NA; V gene: TRBV11-2; D gene: TRBD1; CDR3 DNA: TGTGCCAGCAGCTTAACACAGGGGTTGAGCACTGAAGCTTTCTTT; CDR3 protein: CASSLTQGLSTEAFF
J gene: TRBJ1-6; clone size: NA; V gene: TRBV9; D gene: NA; CDR3 DNA: TGTGCCAGCAGCGTTTATGGGGGGGATTCACCCCTCCACTTT; CDR3 protein: CASSVYGGDSPLHF
J gene: TRBJ2-1; clone size: NA; V gene: TRBV7-2; D gene: NA; CDR3 DNA: TGTGCCAGCAGCCGAGGGGACTCCTACAATGAGCAGTTCTTC; CDR3 protein: CASSRGDSYNEQFF
J gene: TRBJ2-7; clone size: NA; V gene: TRBV5-1; D gene: TRBD1; CDR3 DNA: TGCGCCAGCAGCTCGGACAGGGGGGCCGGCTACGAGCAGTACTTC; CDR3 protein: CASSSDRGAGYEQYF
J gene: TRBJ1-1; clone size: few; V gene: TRBV5-1; D gene: NA; CDR3 DNA: TGCGCCAGCAGCCCCTCGGGAGGGCTGGGCACTGAAGCTTTCTTT; CDR3 protein: CASSPSGGLGTEAFF
J gene: TRBJ2-5; clone size: NA; V gene: TRBV11-2; D gene: NA; CDR3 DNA: TGTGCCAGCAGCTTAGGGGACTGGACCGGGGAGACCCAGTACTTC; CDR3 protein: CASSLGDWTGETQYF
J gene: TRBJ2-1; clone size: NA; V gene: TRBV7-9; D gene: TRBD2; CDR3 DNA: TGTGCCAGCAGCTTAGGTAGCCTAGCGGGAGGGCCCGTTCTTCAAGAGCAGTTCTTC; CDR3 protein: CASSLGSLAGGPVLQEQFF
J gene: TRBJ2-1; clone size: NA; V gene: TRBV5-5; D gene: NA; CDR3 DNA: TGTGCCAGCAGCCCCCGGGACGCATACAATGAGCAGTTCTTC; CDR3 protein: CASSPRDAYNEQFF
J gene: TRBJ2-2; clone size: NA; V gene: TRBV4-3; D gene: NA; CDR3 DNA: TGCGCCAGCAGCCAAGATTACGCGAACACCGGGGAGCTGTTTTTT; CDR3 protein: CASSQDYANTGELFF
J gene: TRBJ2-2; clone size: few; V gene: TRBV7-9; D gene: TRBD1; CDR3 DNA: TGTGCCAGCAGCTCCTGGACAGGGTTCGGGGAGCTGTTTTTT; CDR3 protein: CASSSWTGFGELFF
J gene: TRBJ2-3; clone size: NA; V gene: TRBV5-1; D gene: NA; CDR3 DNA: TGCGCCAGCAGCTTGGCCTTAGGTAGCACAGATACGCAGTATTTT; CDR3 protein: CASSLALGSTDTQYF
J gene: TRBJ2-1; clone size: NA; V gene: TRBV6-5; D gene: TRBD2; CDR3 DNA: TGTGCCAGCAGTTCGGGGGGGGCGCGTAATGAGCAGTTCTTC; CDR3 protein: CASSSGGARNEQFF
J gene: TRBJ2-2; clone size: NA; V gene: TRBV5-1; D gene: NA; CDR3 DNA: TGCGCCAGCAGCTTAGGAGGGGGCGCCACCGGGGAGCTGTTTTTT; CDR3 protein: CASSLGGGATGELFF
J gene: TRBJ2-1; clone size: NA; V gene: TRBV28; D gene: NA; CDR3 DNA: TGTGCCAGCAGGGGACTGAGCTCCTACAATGAGCAGTTCTTC; CDR3 protein: CASRGLSSYNEQFF
J gene: TRBJ1-2; clone size: NA; V gene: TRBV7-2; D gene: NA; CDR3 DNA: TGTGCCAGCAGCTACGGACAGAGCTATGGCTACACCTTC; CDR3 protein: CASSYGQSYGYTF
J gene: TRBJ2-4; clone size: NA; V gene: TRBV18; D gene: NA; CDR3 DNA: TGTGCCAGCTCTCCCGGGGGGCTACCTGACATTCAGTACTTC; CDR3 protein: CASSPGGLPDIQYF
J gene: TRBJ2-7; clone size: few; V gene: TRBV28; D gene: TRBD1; CDR3 DNA: TGTGCCAGCAGTCGACAGGGGGCGGGGGAGCAGTACTTC; CDR3 protein: CASSRQGAGEQYF
J gene: TRBJ2-1; clone size: NA; V gene: TRBV7-7; D gene: TRBD2; CDR3 DNA: TGTGCTAGCAGCCAGGGGACTAGCGGGGGCGAGCAGTTCTTC; CDR3 protein: CASSQGTSGGEQFF
J gene: TRBJ2-3; clone size: NA; V gene: TRBV5-7; D gene: NA; CDR3 DNA: TGTGCCAGCAGCCTGGATGGAGGGCCCCACACAGATACGCAGTATTTT; CDR3 protein: CASSLDGGPHTDTQYF
J gene: TRBJ1-6; clone size: NA; V gene: TRBV30; D gene: NA; CDR3 DNA: TGTGCCTGGAGTGACAGTCGAAATTCACCCCTCCACTTT; CDR3 protein: CAWSDSRNSPLHF
J gene: TRBJ2-7; clone size: few; V gene: TRBV13; D gene: TRBD2; CDR3 DNA: TGTGCCAGCAGCATCGGGGGGGCCCCCAATCGGGAGCAGTACTTC; CDR3 protein: CASSIGGAPNREQYF
J gene: TRBJ2-2; clone size: once; V gene: TRBV18; D gene: TRBD1; CDR3 DNA: TGTGCCAGCTCACCAGAACACAGGGGCACGAACACCGGGGAGCTGTTTTTT; CDR3 protein: CASSPEHRGTNTGELFF
J gene: TRBJ2-2; clone size: NA; V gene: TRBV9; D gene: NA; CDR3 DNA: TGTGCCAGCAGCGTAGTGTGGGTAAGCGGGGAGCTGTTTTTT; CDR3 protein: CASSVVWVSGELFF
J gene: TRBJ2-5; clone size: NA; V gene: TRBV5-1; D gene: NA; CDR3 DNA: TGCGCCAGCAGCCCGGGACCACAAGAGGCCCAGTACTTC; CDR3 protein: CASSPGPQEAQYF
J gene: TRBJ2-7; clone size: NA; V gene: TRBV2; D gene: TRBD1; CDR3 DNA: TGTGCCAGCAGGAACCGGGACAGGGGACTCCATCAGTACTTC; CDR3 protein: CASRNRDRGLHQYF
J gene: TRBJ2-2; clone size: NA; V gene: TRBV2; D gene: TRBD2; CDR3 DNA: TGTGCCAGCAGTCTCGGGGAGGGCGGTCGGGCCGGGGAGCTGTTTTTT; CDR3 protein: CASSLGEGGRAGELFF
J gene: TRBJ2-7; clone size: NA; V gene: TRBV7-9; D gene: NA; CDR3 DNA: TGTGCCAGCAGCCAACACTTCTACGAGCAGTACTTC; CDR3 protein: CASSQHFYEQYF
J gene: TRBJ2-3; clone size: NA; V gene: TRBV28; D gene: NA; CDR3 DNA: TGTGCCAGCCACGGAGGCGGGGCCCGCACAGATACGCAGTATTTT; CDR3 protein: CASHGGGARTDTQYF
J gene: TRBJ2-1; clone size: NA; V gene: TRBV18; D gene: TRBD2; CDR3 DNA: TGTGCCAGCTCAGCCTCGTTGGTCCTAGCGGGGGATAATGAGCAGTTCTTC; CDR3 protein: CASSASLVLAGDNEQFF
J gene: TRBJ1-2; clone size: NA; V gene: TRBV5-5; D gene: NA; CDR3 DNA: TGTGCCAGCACCTCGGGGGGAGGCCTCTATGGCTACACCTTC; CDR3 protein: CASTSGGGLYGYTF
J gene: TRBJ2-7; clone size: NA; V gene: TRBV5-4; D gene: TRBD2; CDR3 DNA: TGTGCCAGCAGCGGGGGACTAGCGGGAGGACGCGAGCAGTACTTC; CDR3 protein: CASSGGLAGGREQYF
J gene: TRBJ1-5; clone size: NA; V gene: TRBV19; D gene: TRBD1; CDR3 DNA: TGTGCCAGTATGGTGACTTGGGACAGGGGCGGGAATCAGCCCCAGCATTTT; CDR3 protein: CASMVTWDRGGNQPQHF
J gene: TRBJ2-5; clone size: NA; V gene: TRBV18; D gene: NA; CDR3 DNA: TGTGCCAGCTCACCACAGGCAGGAGAAGAGACCCAGTACTTC; CDR3 protein: CASSPQAGEETQYF
J gene: TRBJ2-3; clone size: NA; V gene: TRBV23-1; D gene: TRBD2; CDR3 DNA: TGCGCCAGCAGTAAAGGGACTAGCGGGGGGTATAGCACAGATACGCAGTATTTT; CDR3 protein: CASSKGTSGGYSTDTQYF
J gene: TRBJ2-2; clone size: NA; V gene: TRBV5-1; D gene: NA; CDR3 DNA: TGCGCCAGCAGCCCTGCCCCGGGGAACACCGGGGAGCTGTTTTTT; CDR3 protein: CASSPAPGNTGELFF
J gene: TRBJ2-6; clone size: once; V gene: TRBV11-2; D gene: NA; CDR3 DNA: TGTGCCAGCAGCCCGGCGGGGCCCCGGACGGTTGGGGCCAACGTCCTGACTTTC; CDR3 protein: CASSPAGPRTVGANVLTF
J gene: TRBJ2-7; clone size: few; V gene: TRBV5-1; D gene: TRBD1; CDR3 DNA: TGCGCCAGCAGCCCAGGGGACAGGGAGGTCAACGAGCAGTACTTC; CDR3 protein: CASSPGDREVNEQYF